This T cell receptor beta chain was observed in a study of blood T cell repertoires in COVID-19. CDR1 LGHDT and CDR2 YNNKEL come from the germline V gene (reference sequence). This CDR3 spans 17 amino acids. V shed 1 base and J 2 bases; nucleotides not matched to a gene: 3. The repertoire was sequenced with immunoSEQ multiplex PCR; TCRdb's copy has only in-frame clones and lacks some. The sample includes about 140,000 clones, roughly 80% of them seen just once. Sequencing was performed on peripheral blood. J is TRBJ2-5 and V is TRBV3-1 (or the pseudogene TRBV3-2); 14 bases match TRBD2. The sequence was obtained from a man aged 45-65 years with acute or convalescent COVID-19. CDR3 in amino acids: CASSQVGTSGGQETQYF. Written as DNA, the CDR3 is TGTGCCAGCAGCCAAGTGGGGACTAGCGGGGGACAAGAGACCCAGTACTTC.